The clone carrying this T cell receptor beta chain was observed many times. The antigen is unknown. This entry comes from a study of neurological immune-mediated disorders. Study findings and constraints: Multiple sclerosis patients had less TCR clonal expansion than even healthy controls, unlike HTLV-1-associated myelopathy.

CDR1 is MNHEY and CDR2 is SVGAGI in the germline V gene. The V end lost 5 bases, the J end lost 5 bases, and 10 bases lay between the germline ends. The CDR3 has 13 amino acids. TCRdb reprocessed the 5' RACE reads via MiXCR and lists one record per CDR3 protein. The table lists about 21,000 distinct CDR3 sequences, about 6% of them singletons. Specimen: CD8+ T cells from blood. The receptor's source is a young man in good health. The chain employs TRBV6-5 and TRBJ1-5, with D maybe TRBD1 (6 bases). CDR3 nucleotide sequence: TGTGCCAGCAGTCCCTACAGGGATCAGCCCCAGCATTTT. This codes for CASSPYRDQPQHF.